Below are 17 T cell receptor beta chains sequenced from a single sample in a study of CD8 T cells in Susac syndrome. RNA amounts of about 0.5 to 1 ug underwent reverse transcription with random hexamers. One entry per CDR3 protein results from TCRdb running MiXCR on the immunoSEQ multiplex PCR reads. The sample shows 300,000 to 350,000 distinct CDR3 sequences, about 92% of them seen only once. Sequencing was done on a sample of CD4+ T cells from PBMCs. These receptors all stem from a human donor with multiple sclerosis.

CDR3 DNA: TGTGCCAGCAGCTTCGGACAGGGAACCGGGGAGCTGTTTTTT. Translating gives CASSFGQGTGELFF. The rearrangement links TRBV11-2 to TRBJ2-2, with TRBD1 matching over 8 bases. CDR3 length: 14 amino acids. Per the germline V gene, CDR1 is SGHAT and CDR2 is FQNNGV. The trim removed 3 bases at V and 5 bases at J, leaving 2 bases unmatched.

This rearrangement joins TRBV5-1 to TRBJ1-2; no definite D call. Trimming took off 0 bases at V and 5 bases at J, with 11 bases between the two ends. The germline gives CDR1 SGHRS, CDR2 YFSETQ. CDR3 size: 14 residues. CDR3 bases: TGCGCCAGCAGCTTGGATCTGGTTGGGTATGGCTACACCTTC. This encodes CASSLDLVGYGYTF. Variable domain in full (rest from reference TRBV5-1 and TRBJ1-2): KAGVTQTPRYLIKTRGQQVTLSCSPISGHRSVSWYQQTPGQGLQFLFEYFSETQRNKGNFPGRFSGRQFSNSRSEMNVSTLELGDSALYLCASSLDLVGYGYTFGSGTRLTVV.

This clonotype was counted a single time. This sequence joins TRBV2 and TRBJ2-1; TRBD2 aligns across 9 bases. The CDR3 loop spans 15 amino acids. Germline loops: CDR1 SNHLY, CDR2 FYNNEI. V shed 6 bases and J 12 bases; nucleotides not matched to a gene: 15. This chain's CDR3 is CASSPPGTGGGGQFF. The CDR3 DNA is TGTGCCAGCAGCCCCCCCGGGACTGGCGGGGGGGGGCAGTTCTTC.

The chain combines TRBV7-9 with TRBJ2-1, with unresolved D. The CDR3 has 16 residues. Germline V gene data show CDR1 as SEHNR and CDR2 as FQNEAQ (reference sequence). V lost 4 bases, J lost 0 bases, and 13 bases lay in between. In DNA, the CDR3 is TGTGCCAGCAGCTCCACAAGAGGCGACTCCTACAATGAGCAGTTCTTC. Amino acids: CASSSTRGDSYNEQFF.

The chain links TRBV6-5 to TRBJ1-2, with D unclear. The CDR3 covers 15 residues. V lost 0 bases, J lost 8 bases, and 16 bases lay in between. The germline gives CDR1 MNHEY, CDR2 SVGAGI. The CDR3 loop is CASSYSIRSPYGYTF. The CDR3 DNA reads TGTGCCAGCAGTTACTCGATCAGATCTCCCTACGGCTACACCTTC.

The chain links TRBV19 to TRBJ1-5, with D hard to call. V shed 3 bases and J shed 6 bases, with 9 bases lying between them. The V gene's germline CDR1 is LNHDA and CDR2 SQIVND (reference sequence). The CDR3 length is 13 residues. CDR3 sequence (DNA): TGTGCCAGTAGTATCGACACGGTTCAGCCCCAGCATTTT. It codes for CASSIDTVQPQHF.

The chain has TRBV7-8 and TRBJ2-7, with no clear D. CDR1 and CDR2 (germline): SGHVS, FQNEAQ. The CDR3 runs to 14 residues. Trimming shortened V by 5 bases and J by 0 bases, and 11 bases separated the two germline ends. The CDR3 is CASSGSAPSYEQYF. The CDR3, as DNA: TGTGCCAGCAGCGGGTCCGCCCCCTCCTACGAGCAGTACTTC.

The chain's CDR3 is CSARLADSYNEQFF. In DNA, the CDR3 is TGCAGTGCGAGACTAGCGGACTCCTACAATGAGCAGTTCTTC. The J gene is TRBJ2-1, the V gene TRBV20-1; TRBD2 agrees at 9 bases. Looked up from germline, CDR1 is DFQATT and CDR2 is SNEGSKA (reference sequence). The CDR3 is made up of 14 amino acids. With 6 bases clipped from V and 0 bases from J, the junction kept 3 bases outside the gene matches.

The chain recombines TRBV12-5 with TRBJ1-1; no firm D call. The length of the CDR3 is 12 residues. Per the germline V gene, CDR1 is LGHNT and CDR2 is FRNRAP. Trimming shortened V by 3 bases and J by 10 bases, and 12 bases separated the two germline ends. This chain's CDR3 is CASGLRNSRAFF. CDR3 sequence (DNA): TGTGCTAGTGGTTTACGAAACAGTCGAGCTTTCTTT.

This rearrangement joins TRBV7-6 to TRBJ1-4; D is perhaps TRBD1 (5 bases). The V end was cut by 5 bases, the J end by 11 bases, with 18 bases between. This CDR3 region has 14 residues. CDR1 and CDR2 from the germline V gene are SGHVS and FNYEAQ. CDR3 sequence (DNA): TGTGCCAGCAGCAGAGGGACCGTAGATGGGAAACTGTTTTTT. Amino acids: CASSRGTVDGKLFF.

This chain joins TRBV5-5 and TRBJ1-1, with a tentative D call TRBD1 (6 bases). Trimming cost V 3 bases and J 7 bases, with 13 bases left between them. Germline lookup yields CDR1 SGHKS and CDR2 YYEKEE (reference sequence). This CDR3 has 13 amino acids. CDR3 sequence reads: CASSYWGQGEAFF. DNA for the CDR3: TGTGCCAGCAGCTATTGGGGGCAGGGTGAAGCTTTCTTT. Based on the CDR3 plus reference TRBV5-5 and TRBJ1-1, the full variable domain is DAGVTQSPTHLIKTRGQQVTLRCSPISGHKSVSWYQQVLGQGPQFIFQYYEKEERGRGNFPDRFSARQFPNYSSELNVNALLLGDSALYLCASSYWGQGEAFFGQGTRLTVV.

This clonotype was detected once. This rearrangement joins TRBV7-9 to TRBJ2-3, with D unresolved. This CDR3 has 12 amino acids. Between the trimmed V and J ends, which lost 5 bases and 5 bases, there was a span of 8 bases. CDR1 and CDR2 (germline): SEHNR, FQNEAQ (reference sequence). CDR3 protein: CASSQIGDTQYF. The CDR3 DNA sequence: TGTGCCAGCAGCCAAATAGGAGATACGCAGTATTTT.

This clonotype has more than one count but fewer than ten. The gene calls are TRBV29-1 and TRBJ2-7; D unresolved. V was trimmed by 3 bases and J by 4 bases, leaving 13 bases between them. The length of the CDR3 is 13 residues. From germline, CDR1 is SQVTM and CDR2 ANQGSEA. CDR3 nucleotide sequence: TGCAGCGTTGAGGCTGACCCAGATTACGAGCAGTACTTC. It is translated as CSVEADPDYEQYF.

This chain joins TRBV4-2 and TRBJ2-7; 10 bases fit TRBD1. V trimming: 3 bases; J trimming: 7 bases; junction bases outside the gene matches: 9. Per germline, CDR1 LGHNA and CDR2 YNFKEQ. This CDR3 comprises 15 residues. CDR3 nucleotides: TGTGCCAGCAGCCAGGACAGGGGGACCCGAGGGGAGCAGTACTTC. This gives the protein CASSQDRGTRGEQYF.

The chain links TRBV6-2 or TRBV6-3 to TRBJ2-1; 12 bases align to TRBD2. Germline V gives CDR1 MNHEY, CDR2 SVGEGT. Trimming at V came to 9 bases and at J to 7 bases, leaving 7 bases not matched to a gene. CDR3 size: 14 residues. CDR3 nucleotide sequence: TGTGCCAGTACAACTAGCGGGAGGAGGAATGAGCAGTTCTTC. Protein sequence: CASTTSGRRNEQFF.

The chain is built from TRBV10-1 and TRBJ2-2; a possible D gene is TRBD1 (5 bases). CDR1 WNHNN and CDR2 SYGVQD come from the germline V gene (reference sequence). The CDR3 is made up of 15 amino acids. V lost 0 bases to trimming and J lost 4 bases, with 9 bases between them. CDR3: CASSESGRATGELFF. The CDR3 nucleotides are TGCGCCAGCAGTGAGTCGGGCAGGGCCACCGGGGAGCTGTTTTTT.

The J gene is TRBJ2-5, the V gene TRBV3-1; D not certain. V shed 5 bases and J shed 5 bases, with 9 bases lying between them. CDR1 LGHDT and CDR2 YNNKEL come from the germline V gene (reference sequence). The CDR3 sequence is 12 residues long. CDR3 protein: CASSGNKETQYF. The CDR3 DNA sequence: TGTGCCAGCAGCGGAAATAAGGAGACCCAGTACTTC.